This is a list of T cell receptor beta chains from one sample in a study of shared clonotypes between healthy human individuals. The table came from immunoSEQ multiplex PCR; TCRdb's copy has only in-frame clones and leaves some out. This table holds approximately 2.4 million clones, roughly 95% found once. The sequencing input was naive CD4+ T cells sorted from blood. All receptors come from a man younger than 35 in good health. CDR3s include the opening cysteine and the closing phenylalanine or tryptophan. Fields, in order: D gene, J gene, V gene, clone size, CDR3 DNA, CDR3 protein. D genes are given only for firm matches. Size is omitted from some rows. Given values are once, few, many or a class for expanded clones.

NA	TRBJ2-7	TRBV7-2	NA	TGTGCCAGCAGCCCCACGACCCTGAGTTATTACGAGCAGTACTTC	CASSPTTLSYYEQYF
NA	TRBJ1-2	TRBV10-1	NA	TGCGCCAGCAGCGCAGGTATTGGCTATGGCTACACCTTC	CASSAGIGYGYTF
TRBD1	TRBJ2-1	TRBV6-1	NA	TGTGCCAGCAGATCTGGACAGGTGAACAGGAATGAGCAGTTCTTC	CASRSGQVNRNEQFF
NA	TRBJ2-3	TRBV19	NA	TGTGCCAGTAGTAAATTGGATACGCAGTATTTT	CASSKLDTQYF
TRBD2	TRBJ2-5	TRBV25-1	NA	TGTGCCAGCAGCCCAACTACAGAGGGAGGGGAGACCCAGTACTTC	CASSPTTEGGETQYF
NA	TRBJ2-7	TRBV7-2	NA	TGTGCCAGCAGCTTATTCCCTTCCTACGAGCAGTACTTC	CASSLFPSYEQYF
NA	TRBJ1-2	TRBV30	NA	TGTGCCTGGATCCGTCGGGGAGACTATGGCTACACCTTC	CAWIRRGDYGYTF
NA	TRBJ1-1	TRBV27	NA	TGTGCCAGCAGTCGGCCGGGAAATGGGGCTTTCTTT	CASSRPGNGAFF
TRBD1	TRBJ1-1	TRBV29-1	NA	TGCAGCGTGTTAAACAGGGGGCGGGAGACTGAAGCTTTCTTT	CSVLNRGRETEAFF
NA	TRBJ1-1	TRBV18	NA	TGTGCCAGCTCACCACCGGCAGGTCAAAACACTGAAGCTTTCTTT	CASSPPAGQNTEAFF
NA	TRBJ1-2	TRBV6-5	once	TGTGCCAGCAATAATGGGGGCAGTGGCTATGGCTACACCTTC	CASNNGGSGYGYTF
TRBD1	TRBJ1-6	TRBV28	NA	TGTGCCAGCAGCTTCTTGAGTCCAGGGGGTAATTCACCCCTCCACTTT	CASSFLSPGGNSPLHF
NA	TRBJ2-7	TRBV11-2	NA	TGTGCCAGCAGCTTAGCTTTTCCCGGGAAGACGTACTTC	CASSLAFPGKTYF
TRBD2	TRBJ2-1	TRBV11-2	once	TGTGCCAGCAGCTTAGACCCGGGAGGGGTCCAGTTCTTC	CASSLDPGGVQFF
TRBD1	TRBJ2-1	TRBV5-1	NA	TGCGCCAGCAGCCCGAGGGGGCCCTCTTACAATGAGCAGTTCTTC	CASSPRGPSYNEQFF
NA	TRBJ2-7	TRBV7-9	NA	TGTGCCAGCAGCCTAGCCGGGACGGCCGCCTACGAGCAGTACTTC	CASSLAGTAAYEQYF
TRBD1	TRBJ1-6	TRBV4-3	NA	TGCGCCAGCAGCCAAGATAGGACAGGGGGTAGTTCACCCCTCCACTTT	CASSQDRTGGSSPLHF
NA	TRBJ1-2	TRBV6-5	NA	TGTGCCACCGCGTTGGGGCAGCCCCACTATGGCTACACCTTC	CATALGQPHYGYTF
TRBD2	TRBJ2-7	TRBV7-9	NA	TGTGCCAGCAGCTTAGCGGGACTAGCGGCTCTCGAGCAGTACTTC	CASSLAGLAALEQYF
NA	TRBJ2-7	TRBV6-6	NA	TGTGCCAGCAGGTACAGGGTCAGCTCCTACGAGCAGTACTTC	CASRYRVSSYEQYF
NA	TRBJ1-3	TRBV30	NA	TGTGCCTGGTGGCTCTCTGGAAACACCATATATTTT	CAWWLSGNTIYF
NA	TRBJ2-4	TRBV5-6	NA	TGTGCCAGCGAGCGCTGGGGTTACAAAAACATTCAGTACTTC	CASERWGYKNIQYF
NA	TRBJ2-1	TRBV30	once	TGTGCCTGGAGTGTTCTCTACAATGAGCAGTTCTTC	CAWSVLYNEQFF
NA	TRBJ2-3	TRBV10-1	NA	TGCGCCAGCAGTGAGTCTTCTCGGGATACGCAGTATTTT	CASSESSRDTQYF
NA	TRBJ1-4	TRBV5-6	NA	TGTGCCAGCAGCCCTTCACCGGCTACTAATGAAAAACTGTTTTTT	CASSPSPATNEKLFF
TRBD1	TRBJ2-3	TRBV15	NA	TGTGCCACCAGCGTCGACAGGGGTCATCAAGATACGCAGTATTTT	CATSVDRGHQDTQYF
TRBD2	TRBJ2-7	TRBV5-6	NA	TGTGCCAGCAGCCCTGCGGGACTAGCGGGGATCTACGAGCAGTACTTC	CASSPAGLAGIYEQYF
NA	TRBJ2-7	TRBV5-1	NA	TGCGCCAGCAGCTTGGGGGGGGCGCAGGGTACATACGAGCAGTACTTC	CASSLGGAQGTYEQYF
NA	TRBJ1-1	TRBV18	once	TGTGCCAGCTCACCTGACCAGTTGAACACTGAAGCTTTCTTT	CASSPDQLNTEAFF
NA	TRBJ2-5	TRBV18	NA	TGTGCCAGCTCACCCCGCGGAGGGCAAGAGACCCAGTACTTC	CASSPRGGQETQYF
TRBD1	TRBJ1-6	TRBV7-9	NA	TGTGCCAGCAGCTTAGCGCTCGGGACAGATTCACCCCTCCACTTT	CASSLALGTDSPLHF
NA	TRBJ2-7	TRBV6-1	NA	TGTGCCAGCAGTGAAATCCGTTCCTACGAGCAGTACTTC	CASSEIRSYEQYF
NA	TRBJ2-6	TRBV9	NA	TGTGCCAGCAGCCCGCTAGCGGACAGCTCTGGGGCCAACGTCCTGACTTTC	CASSPLADSSGANVLTF
TRBD1	TRBJ1-2	TRBV28	NA	TGTGCCAGCGGGGGGACAGGGTTCAATCATGGCTACACCTTC	CASGGTGFNHGYTF
NA	TRBJ1-2	TRBV15	NA	TGTGCCACCAGCAGAGATCAGGGACTCCCAGGGGGCTACACCTTC	CATSRDQGLPGGYTF
TRBD1	TRBJ2-5	TRBV7-2	NA	TGTGCCAGCAGCTCCAACGGGGACAGGGAGGAGACCCAGTACTTC	CASSSNGDREETQYF
NA	TRBJ1-1	TRBV18	NA	TGTGCCAGCTCACCACCGACAGGTTTGAACACTGAAGCTTTCTTT	CASSPPTGLNTEAFF
NA	TRBJ2-1	TRBV30	NA	TGTGCCTGGAGTGTAAAGGGGGTTTCTGGCGATGAGCAGTTCTTC	CAWSVKGVSGDEQFF
TRBD1	TRBJ2-2	TRBV18	NA	TGTGCCAGCTCACCTCAGGGGGCGCTTGACACCGGGGAGCTGTTTTTT	CASSPQGALDTGELFF
NA	TRBJ2-5	TRBV5-4	NA	TGTGCCAGCAGCTCCCGACAGACCCAAGAGACCCAGTACTTC	CASSSRQTQETQYF
NA	TRBJ1-5	TRBV27	NA	TGTGCCAGCAGTTTATACGGCTGGGATCAGCCCCAGCATTTT	CASSLYGWDQPQHF
NA	TRBJ1-2	TRBV30	few	TGTGCCTGGACAGTTTCTAACTATGGCTACACCTTC	CAWTVSNYGYTF
TRBD1	TRBJ1-1	TRBV5-3	NA	TGTGCCAGAAGTCTGTCGGACAGGGGTTCGGACACTGAAGCTTTCTTT	CARSLSDRGSDTEAFF
NA	TRBJ1-1	TRBV30	NA	TGTGCCTGGAGGTCTGGCACTCACACTGAAGCTTTCTTT	CAWRSGTHTEAFF
TRBD1	TRBJ2-7	TRBV7-9	NA	TGTGCCAGCAGCTTAGGACAGGGTACCGAGCAGTACTTC	CASSLGQGTEQYF
NA	TRBJ2-1	TRBV6-1	NA	TGTGCCAGCCCCAAGGGTGTCTACAATGAGCAGTTCTTC	CASPKGVYNEQFF
TRBD1	TRBJ2-1	TRBV5-1	NA	TGCGCCAGCAGCTTGGGGCCAGGGGGCCCCTACAATGAGCAGTTCTTC	CASSLGPGGPYNEQFF
NA	TRBJ1-3	TRBV4-1	NA	TGCGCCAGCAGCCAAGATAAGGGCAGGATATCCGGAAACACCATATATTTT	CASSQDKGRISGNTIYF
NA	TRBJ1-2	TRBV6-1	NA	TGTGCCAGCAGTGAAACCAGTTCTAACTATGGCTACACCTTC	CASSETSSNYGYTF
NA	TRBJ2-5	TRBV5-4	NA	TGTGCCAGCAGCTTGGGGATTTGGGAGACCCAGTACTTC	CASSLGIWETQYF
NA	TRBJ2-5	TRBV30	NA	TGTGCCTGGAGTGGAACGGGCCAAGAGACCCAGTACTTC	CAWSGTGQETQYF
NA	TRBJ1-2	TRBV6-5	NA	TGTGCCAGCAGTTACGACAGGTCCTATGGCTACACCTTC	CASSYDRSYGYTF
NA	TRBJ2-7	TRBV25-1	NA	TGTGCCAGCAGTGAATGGGCAGCCTCCTACGAGCAGTACTTC	CASSEWAASYEQYF
NA	TRBJ1-2	TRBV12-5	once	TGTGCTAGTGGTGAGGACAGCTTGTATGGCTACACCTTC	CASGEDSLYGYTF
NA	TRBJ2-5	TRBV4-2	NA	TGTGCCAGCAGCCGGCCGGGGCTCCTAGAGACCCAGTACTTC	CASSRPGLLETQYF
NA	TRBJ1-5	TRBV28	NA	TGTGCCAGCACCAACCCCGCCCCGGGACTGGGACATCGGCCCCAGCATTTT	CASTNPAPGLGHRPQHF
TRBD1	TRBJ2-3	TRBV7-2	NA	TGTGCCAGCAGCTTAGTTCCAGGGGGCGCAGATACGCAGTATTTT	CASSLVPGGADTQYF
NA	TRBJ1-2	TRBV6-1	NA	TGTGCCAGCAGTGAATCAGGGGTTACCTATGGCTACACCTTC	CASSESGVTYGYTF